This T cell receptor (beta chain) is from a study of blood T cell repertoires in COVID-19. Data came from immunoSEQ multiplex PCR; TCRdb stores just in-frame clones and leaves some out. Seen here are hundreds of thousands of clones, 70% to 90% observed once, and the top ten hold approximately 0.89%. CDR3 length: 15 amino acids. The V segment lost 1 base and the J segment 3 bases; nucleotides outside the gene matches: 3. CDR1 is MNHNS and CDR2 is SASEGT in the germline V gene. The genes are TRBV6-1 and TRBJ2-1; 7 bases agree with TRBD2. The receptor comes from a man in his forties with acute or convalescent COVID-19. Material for sequencing was peripheral blood. The CDR3 here is CASSEGLALYNEQFF. The CDR3 coding sequence is TGTGCCAGCAGTGAAGGACTAGCCCTCTACAATGAGCAGTTCTTC.